This is a list of T cell receptor beta chains from one sample in a study of tumor-infiltrating lymphocytes in primary liver carcinoma. TCRdb ran MiXCR on the multiplex PCR reads and lists one entry per CDR3 protein. The sample lists about 50,000 distinct CDR3 sequences, 70% to 80% seen once, with roughly 25% in the top ten. Sample: liver tumor tissue from sampling region 5. The receptors derive from a man aged 35-49 years with primary liver carcinoma and hepatitis B virus infection. CDR3s leave out the opening cysteine and the closing phenylalanine or tryptophan. The size of a clone is reported for some rows only, either as once, few or many, or as a class for expanded clones.

size,V,J,CDR3
NA,TRBV6-1,TRBJ2-7,ASSEGTSGIYEQY
NA,TRBV29-1,TRBJ1-1,CAVLGDRRNTEAF
NA,TRBV14,TRBJ2-3,ASSQQQGIGTDTQY
NA,TRBV14,TRBJ1-6,GSRHSGENSSLH
NA,TRBV11-2,TRBJ1-6,TRSLHRGHSPLH
NA,TRBV28,TRBJ2-2,ASSRTTEDTGELF
NA,TRBV2,TRBJ1-2,ASRRTDRSYGYT
once,TRBV7-9,TRBJ2-7,ASSKGQSEQY
NA,TRBV7-8,TRBJ2-5,ASSIAGGRKTQY
NA,TRBV4-2,TRBJ2-1,ASSQFSGPSYNEQF
NA,TRBV11-2,TRBJ2-1,ASRGSWDEQL
NA,TRBV11-1,TRBJ1-6,ANRRTLVSPLH
NA,TRBV29-1,TRBJ2-2,RGATGSGTGELS
NA,TRBV11-2,NA,ANSPCSIQGTGRETQF
NA,TRBV29-1,TRBJ1-5,GVEDRAGQPQH
NA,TRBV5-4,TRBJ2-6,ASSQRQGASGANVLT
NA,TRBV6-6,TRBJ2-2,ANSSLAGVSGELF
NA,TRBV11-3,TRBJ2-1,ARRLGISNNEQF
medium-sized,TRBV11-1,TRBJ2-3,ASSPSPSGKASTQY